Listed below are T cell receptor beta chains from one sample, sequenced in a study of cytomegalovirus exposure and HLA in healthy donors. Sequencing used immunoSEQ multiplex PCR; TCRdb keeps in-frame clones, though not all of them. This sample has tens of thousands of clones, with approximately 80% found just once. The sample consisted of PBMCs. These receptor sequences come from a man aged 50 to 59 in good health and CMV-seronegative. CDR3s include the opening cysteine and the closing phenylalanine or tryptophan. D genes are given only for firm matches. Clone size is given for some rows only: seen once, a few or many times, or a class if the clone is expanded.

length,J,D,V,size,DNA,CDR3
17,TRBJ1-3,TRBD1,TRBV5-6,-,TGTGCCAGCAGCCCCTCAGGGGGACAGATCTCTGGAAACACCATATATTTT,CASSPSGGQISGNTIYF
14,TRBJ2-3,-,TRBV6-5,few,TGTGCCAGCAGGTTATTAGCGGACACAGATACGCAGTATTTT,CASRLLADTDTQYF
13,TRBJ1-5,-,TRBV6-5,-,TGTGCCAGCAGTTCCGGACACAAACAGCCCCAGCATTTT,CASSSGHKQPQHF
14,TRBJ1-2,-,TRBV5-6,-,TGTGCCAGCAGCCCGGCCGGGGTGAACTATGGCTACACCTTC,CASSPAGVNYGYTF
14,TRBJ1-4,TRBD1,TRBV7-9,-,TGTGCCAGCAGCCCGGGACAGGGTTTTGAAAAACTGTTTTTT,CASSPGQGFEKLFF
15,TRBJ2-1,-,TRBV5-6,few,TGTGCCAGCAGCTTGTGGACTAACTCCTACAATGAGCAGTTCTTC,CASSLWTNSYNEQFF
15,TRBJ2-3,TRBD2,TRBV18,few,TGTGCCAGCTCACGATTTCCTAGCGGGGAAGATACGCAGTATTTT,CASSRFPSGEDTQYF
13,TRBJ2-7,-,TRBV2,-,TGTGCCAGCAGTCTCAGGGTTGAGTACGAGCAGTACTTC,CASSLRVEYEQYF
16,TRBJ2-7,-,TRBV9,-,TGTGCCAGCAGCGTAGAGGTCGGGGCAGGGGTCTACGAGCAGTACTTC,CASSVEVGAGVYEQYF
16,TRBJ2-5,TRBD2,TRBV6-1,-,TGTGCCAGCAGCGAAAGCATTGGGACTAGCCAAGAGACCCAGTACTTC,CASSESIGTSQETQYF
12,TRBJ2-7,-,TRBV2,-,TGTGCCATCAATCCGACAGAGTACGAGCAGTACTTC,CAINPTEYEQYF
16,TRBJ2-7,-,TRBV27,-,TGTGCCAGCAGTTTAAGTGGCGGAGTTCTTACCTACGAGCAGTACTTC,CASSLSGGVLTYEQYF
15,TRBJ2-7,TRBD1,TRBV27,-,TGTGCCAGCAGCGACGTTTACAGGGGGCCCTACGAGCAGTACTTC,CASSDVYRGPYEQYF
15,TRBJ2-2,TRBD1,TRBV11-3,-,TGTGCCAGCAGCTTAGGGGGACAGGGGGCCCGGGAGCTGTTTTTT,CASSLGGQGARELFF
15,TRBJ2-7,-,TRBV6-5,-,TGTGCCAGCAGTTACGGAGGGGGCCCCTCCTACGAGCAGTACTTC,CASSYGGGPSYEQYF
14,TRBJ2-1,TRBD2,TRBV5-6,-,TGTGCCAGCAGCTCCGAAGTAGCGGGGGGTCGGTGGTTCTTC,CASSSEVAGGRWFF
12,TRBJ2-7,-,TRBV10-1,-,TGCGCCAGCAGTGATCTCCCCGGCGAGCAGTACTTC,CASSDLPGEQYF
18,TRBJ1-6,TRBD1,TRBV15,-,TGTGCCACCAGCAGAGATCGTCGGGCAGGGGGCTTATTGTCACCCCTCCACTTT,CATSRDRRAGGLLSPLHF
12,TRBJ2-1,-,TRBV28,few,TGTGCCGGGGGGGCCGGTTACAATGAGCAGTTCTTC,CAGGAGYNEQFF
14,TRBJ2-2,TRBD2,TRBV30,-,TGTGCCTGGAGTGTTCCGGGGGGCACCGGGGAGCTGTTTTTT,CAWSVPGGTGELFF
14,TRBJ1-2,-,TRBV5-1,-,TGCGCCAGCAGCCCCCGCGGAGACAGGACCCTGGACACCTTC,CASSPRGDRTLDTF
19,TRBJ2-3,-,TRBV4-2,-,TGTGCCAGCAGCCAAGCTAGTCAGGAACCCCGACCCGGGGTAGATACGCAGTATTTT,CASSQASQEPRPGVDTQYF
14,TRBJ2-7,TRBD1,TRBV5-1,-,TGCGCCAGCAGCTTGGGACAGGGGGCCGACGAGCAGTACTTC,CASSLGQGADEQYF
16,TRBJ2-3,-,TRBV11-2,-,TGTGCCAGCAGCTTAGGCGACGCGACATACACAGATACGCAGTATTTT,CASSLGDATYTDTQYF
13,TRBJ1-2,-,TRBV19,-,TGTGCCAGTAGTATCGGACAGACATATGGCTACACCTTC,CASSIGQTYGYTF
12,TRBJ2-1,TRBD1,TRBV2,-,TGTGCCAGAGGGACAGGGGGCAGTGAGCAGTTCTTC,CARGTGGSEQFF
17,TRBJ1-5,-,TRBV19,-,TGTGCCAGTAGTAAGTCGGCACAGGGATGGGTCGGTCAGCCCCAGCATTTT,CASSKSAQGWVGQPQHF
16,TRBJ1-1,TRBD1,TRBV5-4,-,TGTGCCAGCAGCCCGCCGGGGGGGGACAGGGGTACTGAAGCTTTCTTT,CASSPPGGDRGTEAFF
14,TRBJ2-1,-,TRBV29-1,-,TGCAGCGTTGAAAGGCTAGGAGAGTACAATGAGCAGTTCTTC,CSVERLGEYNEQFF
12,TRBJ1-4,-,TRBV7-8,-,TGTGCCAGCAGCGAGGGCTTGGAAAAACTGTTTTTT,CASSEGLEKLFF
17,TRBJ1-1,TRBD1,TRBV7-6,-,TGTGCCAGCAGCTTAAAGGACAGGGGGCTAAGGAACACTGAAGCTTTCTTT,CASSLKDRGLRNTEAFF
14,TRBJ1-5,-,TRBV12-5,-,TGTGCTAGTGGTCCCTATCCGAGCAATCAGCCCCAGCATTTT,CASGPYPSNQPQHF
15,TRBJ1-2,TRBD1,TRBV6-5,-,TGTGCCAGCAGTGGGACTGGACAGGGGGTCGATGGCTACACCTTC,CASSGTGQGVDGYTF
14,TRBJ1-2,-,TRBV27,-,TGTGCCAGCAGTTTTATGGGTCCGGGCTATGGCTACACCTTC,CASSFMGPGYGYTF
13,TRBJ1-3,-,TRBV30,once,TGTGCCTGGACCTCGGGTGCTGGAAACACCATATATTTT,CAWTSGAGNTIYF
14,TRBJ1-5,TRBD1,TRBV7-9,once,TGTGCCAGCAGCCCACGGGACAGTAATCAGCCCCAGCATTTT,CASSPRDSNQPQHF
15,TRBJ2-7,-,TRBV28,-,TGTGCCAGCAGTTTATCCGCAGGGGCGGTCAGCGAGCAGTACTTC,CASSLSAGAVSEQYF
15,TRBJ2-1,TRBD1,TRBV7-9,-,TGTGCCAGCAGCTCACCGGGACAGGGTGGCAATGAGCAGTTCTTC,CASSSPGQGGNEQFF
13,TRBJ2-7,TRBD1,TRBV30,-,TGTGCCTGCGGACAGGGGGCCGTCTACGAGCAGTACTTC,CACGQGAVYEQYF
19,TRBJ2-3,TRBD1,TRBV4-2,-,TGTGCCAGCAGCCAAGATCGGGGACAGGGACTATGGGGCACAGATACGCAGTATTTT,CASSQDRGQGLWGTDTQYF
18,TRBJ1-4,TRBD1,TRBV5-1,-,TGCGCCAGCAGGGCCGGGACAGGGGGATATGCGCCTAATGAAAAACTGTTTTTT,CASRAGTGGYAPNEKLFF
13,TRBJ1-5,-,TRBV10-3,-,TGTGCCATCAGTGAGAGGGAGGGACAGCCCCAGCATTTT,CAISEREGQPQHF
15,TRBJ1-1,TRBD1,TRBV9,-,TGTGCCAGCAGCCCTACGCAGGGGGCGAACACTGAAGCTTTCTTT,CASSPTQGANTEAFF
15,TRBJ1-2,-,TRBV6-1,-,TGTGCCAGCAGTGAGACAGGACGGTGGAACTATGGCTACACCTTC,CASSETGRWNYGYTF
13,TRBJ1-3,-,TRBV7-9,-,TGTGCCAGCAGCTCAGGGTCTGGAAACACCATATATTTT,CASSSGSGNTIYF
14,TRBJ1-5,-,TRBV2,-,TGTGCCAGTCACGGAGCATATGGCAATCAGCCCCAGCATTTT,CASHGAYGNQPQHF
13,TRBJ1-3,-,TRBV5-1,-,TGCGCCAGCAGCTCCAACTCTGGAAACACCATATATTTT,CASSSNSGNTIYF
14,TRBJ1-1,-,TRBV18,-,TGTGCCAGCTCACAAAGACAGGAGAACACTGAAGCTTTCTTT,CASSQRQENTEAFF
15,TRBJ2-5,TRBD1,TRBV29-1,-,TGCAGCGTTGATGGGACAGGGGGCTGGTGGGAGACCCAGTACTTC,CSVDGTGGWWETQYF
15,TRBJ2-3,TRBD2,TRBV2,-,TGTGCCAGCAGTGGTAGCGGGAGACCGGAGGATACGCAGTATTTT,CASSGSGRPEDTQYF
17,TRBJ2-7,TRBD1,TRBV28,-,TGTGCCAGCAGTTTCGTGTTCGGGACAGGGAATCCCTACGAGCAGTACTTC,CASSFVFGTGNPYEQYF
15,TRBJ2-5,TRBD1,TRBV9,-,TGTGCCAGCAGCTTCGGGACAGGATCGGGAGAGACCCAGTACTTC,CASSFGTGSGETQYF
15,TRBJ1-1,-,TRBV2,-,TGTGCCAGCAGTGAAAGGGGACATCAGAACACTGAAGCTTTCTTT,CASSERGHQNTEAFF
13,TRBJ2-7,-,TRBV6-5,-,TGTGCCAGCTCACGACAGGCCACCTACGAGCAGTACTTC,CASSRQATYEQYF
15,TRBJ2-7,TRBD2,TRBV7-2,-,TGTGCCAGCAGTTCTAGCGGGGTTAGCTCCTACGAGCAGTACTTC,CASSSSGVSSYEQYF
16,TRBJ2-1,-,TRBV4-1,-,TGCGCCAGCAGCCAACTGGACATTCTCTCCTACAATGAGCAGTTCTTC,CASSQLDILSYNEQFF
15,TRBJ1-1,-,TRBV19,-,TGTGCCAGTAGTGACCCTCCAGGGGTTGGGACTGAAGCTTTCTTT,CASSDPPGVGTEAFF
15,TRBJ2-1,TRBD1,TRBV5-1,-,TGCGCCAGCAGCTTGGGACAGGGGGCGTTCGGTGAGCAGTTCTTC,CASSLGQGAFGEQFF